The clone carrying this T cell receptor (beta chain) was recorded only once. This sample was taken from a study of T cells in localized non-small cell lung cancer. Generated by immunoSEQ multiplex PCR, the TCRdb table keeps only in-frame clones and is missing some. In the table there are some 2,400 clones, under 20% of which are singletons. Per germline, CDR1 MDHEN and CDR2 SYDVKM. V dropped 4 bases and J dropped 6; count of bases not matched to a gene: 15. The CDR3 runs 16 residues. The starting material was normal lung tissue next to the tumor, obtained before any cancer treatment. The receptor was isolated from a man aged 40 to 70 with stage I squamous cell lung carcinoma. V gene TRBV28 combines with J gene TRBJ2-7, with TRBD2 matching 7 bases. Here the CDR3 reads CASSYASGEGHSEQYF. The CDR3 DNA is TGTGCCAGCAGTTACGCCAGCGGGGAGGGCCACTCCGAGCAGTACTTC.